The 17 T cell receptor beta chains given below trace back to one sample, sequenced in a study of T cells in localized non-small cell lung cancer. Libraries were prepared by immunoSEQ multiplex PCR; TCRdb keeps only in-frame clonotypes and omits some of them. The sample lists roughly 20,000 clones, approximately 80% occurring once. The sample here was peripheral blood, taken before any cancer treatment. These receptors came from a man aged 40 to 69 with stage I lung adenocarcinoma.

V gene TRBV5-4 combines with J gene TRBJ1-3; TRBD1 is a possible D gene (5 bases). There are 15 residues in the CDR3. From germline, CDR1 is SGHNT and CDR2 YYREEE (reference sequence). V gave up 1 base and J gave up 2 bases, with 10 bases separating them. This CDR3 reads CASSLNLGAGNTIYF. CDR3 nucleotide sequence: TGTGCCAGCAGCTTGAATCTAGGGGCTGGAAACACCATATATTTT.

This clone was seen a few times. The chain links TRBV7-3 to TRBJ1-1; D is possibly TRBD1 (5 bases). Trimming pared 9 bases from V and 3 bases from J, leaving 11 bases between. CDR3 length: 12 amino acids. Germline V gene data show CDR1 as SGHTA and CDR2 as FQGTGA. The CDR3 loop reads CASQGWDTEAFF. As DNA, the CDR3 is TGTGCCAGTCAGGGTTGGGACACTGAAGCTTTCTTT.

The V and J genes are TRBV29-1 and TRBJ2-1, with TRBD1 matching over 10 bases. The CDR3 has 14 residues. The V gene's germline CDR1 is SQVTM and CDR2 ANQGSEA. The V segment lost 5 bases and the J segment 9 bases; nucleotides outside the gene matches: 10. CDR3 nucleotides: TGCAGCGTTAGCCCCGAGACAGGGGGCTCTGAGCAGTTCTTC. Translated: CSVSPETGGSEQFF.

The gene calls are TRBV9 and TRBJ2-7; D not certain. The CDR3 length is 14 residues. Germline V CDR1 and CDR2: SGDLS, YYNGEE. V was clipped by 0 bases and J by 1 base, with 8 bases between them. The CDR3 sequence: CASSVGINSYEQYF. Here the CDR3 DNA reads TGTGCCAGCAGCGTAGGGATTAATTCCTACGAGCAGTACTTC.

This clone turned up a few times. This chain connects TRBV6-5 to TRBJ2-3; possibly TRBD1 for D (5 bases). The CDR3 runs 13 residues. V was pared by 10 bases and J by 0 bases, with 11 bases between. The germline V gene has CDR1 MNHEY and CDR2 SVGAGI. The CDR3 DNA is TGTGCCACCAGGGTCCCTAGCACAGATACGCAGTATTTT. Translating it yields CATRVPSTDTQYF.

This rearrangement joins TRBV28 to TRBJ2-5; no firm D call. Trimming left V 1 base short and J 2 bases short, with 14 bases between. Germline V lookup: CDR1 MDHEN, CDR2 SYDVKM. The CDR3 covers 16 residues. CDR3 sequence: CASSLSQIVSQETQYF. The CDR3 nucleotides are TGTGCCAGCAGTTTATCCCAGATAGTTTCACAAGAGACCCAGTACTTC.

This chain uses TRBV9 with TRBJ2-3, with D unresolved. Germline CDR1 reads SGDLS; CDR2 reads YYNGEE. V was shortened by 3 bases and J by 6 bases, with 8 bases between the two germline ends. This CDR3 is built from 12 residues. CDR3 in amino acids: CASSAPYDTQYF. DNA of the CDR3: TGTGCCAGCAGCGCGCCCTACGATACGCAGTATTTT.

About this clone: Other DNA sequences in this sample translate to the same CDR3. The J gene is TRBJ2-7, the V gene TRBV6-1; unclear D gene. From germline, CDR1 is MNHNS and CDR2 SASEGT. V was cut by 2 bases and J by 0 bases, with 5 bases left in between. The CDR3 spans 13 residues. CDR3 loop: CASSEWHSYEQYF. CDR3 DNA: TGTGCCAGCAGTGAATGGCACTCCTACGAGCAGTACTTC.

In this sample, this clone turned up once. CDR3 region: CASLPSDTEAFF. The DNA of the CDR3 is TGTGCCAGCCTTCCTTCGGACACTGAAGCTTTCTTT. V and J are TRBV27 and TRBJ1-1; D is unresolved. Trimming took off 8 bases at V and 3 bases at J, with 10 bases between the two ends. The germline V gene has CDR1 MNHEY and CDR2 SMNVEV (reference sequence). The CDR3 is 12 amino acids.

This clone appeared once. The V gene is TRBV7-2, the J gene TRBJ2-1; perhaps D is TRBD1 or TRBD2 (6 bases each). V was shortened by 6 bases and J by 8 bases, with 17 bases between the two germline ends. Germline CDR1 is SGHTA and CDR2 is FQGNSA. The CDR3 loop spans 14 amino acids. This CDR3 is CASSPAGGPYEQFF. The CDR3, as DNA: TGTGCCAGCAGTCCTGCTGGGGGGCCTTATGAGCAGTTCTTC.

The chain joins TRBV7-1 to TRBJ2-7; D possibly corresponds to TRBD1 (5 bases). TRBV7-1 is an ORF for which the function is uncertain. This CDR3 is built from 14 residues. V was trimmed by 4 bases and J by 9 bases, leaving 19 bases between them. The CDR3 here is CASSLGAGTTRQYF. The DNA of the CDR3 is TGTGCCAGCAGCTTAGGGGCAGGTACTACGAGGCAGTACTTC.

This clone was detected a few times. The CDR3 loop is CASSFRRDRGNNSPLHF. The CDR3 coding sequence is TGTGCCAGCAGCTTTAGGCGTGACAGGGGAAATAATTCACCCCTCCACTTT. This chain links TRBV7-3 with TRBJ1-6; 8 nucleotides match TRBD1. Per germline, CDR1 SGHTA and CDR2 FQGTGA. This CDR3 region has 17 residues. The V gene end was trimmed by 3 bases and the J gene end by 5 bases; junction bases not matched to a gene: 9. The full variable domain, with the rest looked up from reference TRBV7-3 and TRBJ1-6, is GAGVSQTPSNKVTEKGKYVELRCDPISGHTALYWYRQSLGQGPEFLIYFQGTGAADDSGLPNDRFFAVRPEGSVSTLKIQRTERGDSAVYLCASSFRRDRGNNSPLHFGNGTRLTVT.

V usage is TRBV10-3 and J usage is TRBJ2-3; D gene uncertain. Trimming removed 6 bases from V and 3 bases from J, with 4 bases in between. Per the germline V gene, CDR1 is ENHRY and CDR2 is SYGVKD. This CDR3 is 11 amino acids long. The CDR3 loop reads CAIRVTDTQYF. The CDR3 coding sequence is TGTGCCATCAGGGTTACAGATACGCAGTATTTT.

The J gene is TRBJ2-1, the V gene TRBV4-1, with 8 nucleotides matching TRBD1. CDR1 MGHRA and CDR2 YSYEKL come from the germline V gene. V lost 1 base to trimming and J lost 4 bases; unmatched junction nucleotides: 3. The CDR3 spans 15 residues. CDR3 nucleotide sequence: TGCGCCAGCAGCCAAGGCGGACAGGGTTACAATGAGCAGTTCTTC. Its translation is CASSQGGQGYNEQFF.

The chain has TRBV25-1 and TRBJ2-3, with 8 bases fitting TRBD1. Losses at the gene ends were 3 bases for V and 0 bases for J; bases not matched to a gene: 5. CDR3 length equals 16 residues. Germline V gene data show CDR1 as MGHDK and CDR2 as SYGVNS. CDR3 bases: TGTGCCAGCAGTGAGTGGACAGGGTTCAGCACAGATACGCAGTATTTT. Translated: CASSEWTGFSTDTQYF.

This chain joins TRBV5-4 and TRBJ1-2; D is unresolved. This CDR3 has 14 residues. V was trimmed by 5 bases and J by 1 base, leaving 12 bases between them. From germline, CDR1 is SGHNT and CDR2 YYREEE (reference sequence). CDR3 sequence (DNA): TGTGCCAGCAGTCCCCCAGGAGTTAACTATGGCTACACCTTC. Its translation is CASSPPGVNYGYTF.

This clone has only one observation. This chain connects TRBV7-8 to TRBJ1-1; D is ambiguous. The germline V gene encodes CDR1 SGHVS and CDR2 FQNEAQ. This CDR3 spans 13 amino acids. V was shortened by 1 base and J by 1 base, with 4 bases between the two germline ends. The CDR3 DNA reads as TGTGCCAGCAGCTTAGGCCGGAACACTGAAGCTTTCTTT. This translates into CASSLGRNTEAFF. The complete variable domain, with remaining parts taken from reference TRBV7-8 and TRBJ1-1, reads GAGVSQSPRYKVAKRGQDVALRCDPISGHVSLFWYQQALGQGPEFLTYFQNEAQLDKSGLPSDRFFAERPEGSVSTLKIQRTQQEDSAVYLCASSLGRNTEAFFGQGTRLTVV.